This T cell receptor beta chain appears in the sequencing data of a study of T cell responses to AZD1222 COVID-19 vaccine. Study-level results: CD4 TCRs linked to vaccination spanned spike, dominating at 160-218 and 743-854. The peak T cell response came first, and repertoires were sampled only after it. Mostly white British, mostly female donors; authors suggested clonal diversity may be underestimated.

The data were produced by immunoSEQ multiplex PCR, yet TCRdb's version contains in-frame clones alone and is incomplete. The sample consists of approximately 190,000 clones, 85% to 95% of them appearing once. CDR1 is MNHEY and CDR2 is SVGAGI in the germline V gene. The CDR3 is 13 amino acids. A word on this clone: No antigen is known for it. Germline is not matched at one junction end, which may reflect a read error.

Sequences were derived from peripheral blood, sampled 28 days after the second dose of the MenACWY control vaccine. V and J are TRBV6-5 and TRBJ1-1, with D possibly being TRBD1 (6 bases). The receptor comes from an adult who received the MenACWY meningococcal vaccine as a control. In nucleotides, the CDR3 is TGTGCCAGCAGTCTCCCAGGGGACACTGAAGTTTTCTTT. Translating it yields CASSLPGDTEVFF.